The 21 T cell receptor beta chains below were found in one sample sequenced in a study of cytomegalovirus exposure and HLA in healthy donors (dated by TCRdb to about 2017). Library creation used the immunoSEQ multiplex PCR assay. A mixture of 60 forward primers for TCR Vbeta segments and 13 reverse primers for TCR Jbeta segments was used in the multiplex PCR. The table comes from immuneACCESS by way of TCRdb, which keeps in-frame sequences with V and J called. Part of the clones is missing from these tables; in studies checked, under half for an unresolved V gene and the rest for unknown reasons. This sample is represented by some 150,000 clones; 75% to 85% of them were singletons. The top ten hold approximately 4.4% of the sample. The sequencing input was PBMCs. These receptors originate from a woman aged 18-35 years in good health and CMV-seropositive.

The J gene is TRBJ2-5, the V gene TRBV5-1; maybe TRBD1 (7 bases). Germline CDR1 reads SGHRS; CDR2 reads YFSETQ. V dropped 4 bases and J dropped 3 bases, with 16 bases sitting between them. This CDR3 is built from 15 residues. In nucleotides, the CDR3 is TGCGCCAGCAGCCGTGCAGGGGGGCCTAAAGAGACCCAGTACTTC. Its translation: CASSRAGGPKETQYF.

V is TRBV30 and J is TRBJ1-2, with TRBD1 as a possible D gene (6 bases). V dropped 3 bases and J dropped 2 bases, with 16 bases sitting between them. The CDR3 has 15 residues. From germline, CDR1 is GTSNPN and CDR2 SVGIG (reference sequence). Here the CDR3 reads CAWRRGGSENYGYTF. The CDR3 bases are TGTGCCTGGAGGCGGGGGGGCTCCGAGAACTATGGCTACACCTTC.

The CDR3 loop is CACGPGQPPSYEQYF. The DNA of the CDR3 is TGTGCCTGCGGTCCTGGACAGCCCCCCTCCTACGAGCAGTACTTC. This sequence joins TRBV30 and TRBJ2-7; D perhaps matches TRBD1 (6 bases). In germline, CDR1 is GTSNPN, CDR2 SVGIG (reference sequence). V lost 6 bases and J 0 bases, leaving 18 bases between the germline ends. The CDR3 is 15 residues long.

The chain has TRBV5-1 and TRBJ2-2; tentatively, D is TRBD1 (5 bases). Germline loops: CDR1 SGHRS, CDR2 YFSETQ. Trimming took 5 bases from V and 4 from J, leaving 12 bases between them. This CDR3 is 14 amino acids long. CDR3 protein: CASRLDRLTGELFF. The CDR3, as DNA: TGCGCCAGCAGACTTGACAGACTCACCGGGGAGCTGTTTTTT.

The J gene is TRBJ1-5, the V gene TRBV6-1, with TRBD1 matching 8 bases. This CDR3 has 15 residues. J was trimmed by 6 bases and V by 4 bases; bases with no gene match: 8. The germline gives CDR1 MNHNS, CDR2 SASEGT. CDR3 protein: CASSVGTGGGQPQHF. DNA for the CDR3: TGTGCCAGCAGTGTCGGGACAGGAGGGGGTCAGCCCCAGCATTTT.

The chain recombines TRBV6-1 with TRBJ2-3, with TRBD2 matching 8 bases. V lost 10 bases, J lost 4 bases, and 10 bases stayed unmatched. This CDR3 has 14 amino acids. Germline CDR1 and CDR2: MNHNS and SASEGT. The CDR3 sequence: CAIALAVESDTQYF. Written as DNA, the CDR3 is TGTGCCATCGCACTAGCGGTTGAATCAGATACGCAGTATTTT.

This clone was observed a handful of times. CDR3 DNA sequence: TGTGCCAGCAGCCAAAGACGAACCACCGGGACAGGGAGCTCCTACGAGCAGTACTTC. Encoded protein: CASSQRRTTGTGSSYEQYF. V gene TRBV7-9 combines with J gene TRBJ2-7; 9 bases line up with TRBD1. Looked up from germline, CDR1 is SEHNR and CDR2 is FQNEAQ (reference sequence). The CDR3 runs 19 residues. V dropped 5 bases and J dropped 0; count of bases not matched to a gene: 17.

The V call is TRBV29-1, the J call TRBJ1-5, with 7 bases lining up with TRBD1. The trim removed 6 bases at V and 3 bases at J, leaving 8 bases unmatched. The CDR3 is made up of 14 amino acids. Germline V gives CDR1 SQVTM, CDR2 ANQGSEA. DNA for the CDR3: TGCAGCGTGAGTCAAGGGGGCAACAATCAGCCCCAGCATTTT. Residues: CSVSQGGNNQPQHF. Supplemented by reference TRBV29-1 and TRBJ1-5, the full variable domain reads SAVISQKPSRDICQRGTSLTIQCQVDSQVTMMFWYRQQPGQSLTLIATANQGSEATYESGFVIDKFPISRPNLTFSTLTVSNMSPEDSSIYLCSVSQGGNNQPQHFGDGTRLSIL.

The rearrangement links TRBV10-3 to TRBJ1-3, with a possible D match to TRBD1 (5 bases). Germline CDR1 and CDR2: ENHRY and SYGVKD. Trimming left V 6 bases short and J 8 bases short, with 17 bases between. This CDR3 comprises 14 residues. CDR3 sequence reads: CAISRGGDGDTIYF. In DNA form, the CDR3 reads TGTGCCATCAGCCGGGGAGGGGACGGGGACACCATATATTTT.

This sequence joins TRBV11-2 and TRBJ2-7; tentatively, D is TRBD2 (6 bases). Germline V gene sequence: CDR1 SGHAT, CDR2 FQNNGV. The CDR3 extends over 15 amino acids. V dropped 4 bases and J dropped 0 bases, with 13 bases sitting between them. CDR3 in amino acids: CASSSAAGLSYEQYF. CDR3 DNA: TGTGCCAGCAGCTCCGCCGCGGGACTCTCCTACGAGCAGTACTTC. Using reference TRBV11-2 and TRBJ2-7 for the parts outside the CDR3, the full variable domain is EAGVAQSPRYKIIEKRQSVAFWCNPISGHATLYWYQQILGQGPKLLIQFQNNGVVDDSQLPKDRFSAERLKGVDSTLKIQPAKLEDSAVYLCASSSAAGLSYEQYFGPGTRLTVT.

The gene calls are TRBV7-8 and TRBJ2-7, with 9 bases identical to TRBD1. The length of the CDR3 is 14 residues. With 5 bases clipped from V and 4 bases from J, the junction kept 6 bases outside the gene matches. Germline V gene data show CDR1 as SGHVS and CDR2 as FQNEAQ. This CDR3 is CASSLRDRAYEQYF. CDR3 nucleotide sequence: TGTGCCAGCAGCCTCCGGGACAGGGCTTACGAGCAGTACTTC.

This clone was seen a handful of times. The chain uses TRBV6-1 and TRBJ1-4; 7 bases match TRBD1. The length of the CDR3 is 14 residues. V lost 8 bases and J lost 9; bases outside the gene matches: 12. The V gene's germline CDR1 is MNHNS and CDR2 SASEGT. CDR3 sequence: CASFDPDRFKKLFF. The CDR3 DNA reads as TGTGCCAGCTTTGACCCGGACAGGTTCAAAAAACTGTTTTTT.

This sequence joins TRBV5-8 and TRBJ2-1; possibly TRBD2 for D (5 bases). Trimming stripped 4 bases from V and 0 bases from J, with 11 bases between. Germline values: CDR1 SGHTS, CDR2 YDEGEE. The CDR3 is 15 residues long. This CDR3 is CASSISVGSYNEQFF. CDR3 coding DNA: TGTGCCAGCAGCATTAGCGTTGGCTCCTACAATGAGCAGTTCTTC.

The chain recombines TRBV27 with TRBJ1-6; 7 nucleotides match TRBD1. V lost 5 bases to trimming and J lost 8 bases; unmatched junction nucleotides: 9. Per the germline V gene, CDR1 is MNHEY and CDR2 is SMNVEV (reference sequence). The CDR3 length is 15 residues. CDR3 sequence (DNA): TGTGCCAGCAGTCAGGACAGGCCTCGCCATTCACCCCTCCACTTT. Translated: CASSQDRPRHSPLHF.

The rearrangement joins TRBV27 to TRBJ1-5; no firm D call. Germline V gene lookup returns CDR1 MNHEY and CDR2 SMNVEV (reference sequence). The CDR3 extends over 13 amino acids. With 7 bases removed from V and 0 bases from J, the gap between germline ends came to 7 bases. CDR3 protein: CASNLNSNQPQHF. CDR3 nucleotide sequence: TGTGCCAGCAACTTGAATAGCAATCAGCCCCAGCATTTT.

The chain recombines TRBV15 with TRBJ1-2; D is unclear. This CDR3 has 14 amino acids. Germline V gives CDR1 LNHNV, CDR2 YYDKDF (reference sequence). Trimming left V 0 bases short and J 8 bases short, with 13 bases between. In DNA form, the CDR3 reads TGTGCCACCAGCAGAGATGTGCGGGCGGGAGGCTACACCTTC. The encoded protein is CATSRDVRAGGYTF.

V and J are TRBV9 and TRBJ1-6; D perhaps matches TRBD1 (6 bases). Germline V CDR1 and CDR2: SGDLS, YYNGEE. Trimming cost V 4 bases and J 2 bases, with 13 bases left between them. The CDR3 length is 16 residues. CDR3 loop: CASSTTGTAYNSPLHF. The CDR3 DNA follows: TGTGCCAGCAGCACTACAGGGACGGCCTATAATTCACCCCTCCACTTT.

This chain links TRBV29-1 with TRBJ1-2; 8 bases fit TRBD1. Germline-derived CDR1 and CDR2 are SQVTM and ANQGSEA. The CDR3 sequence is 15 residues long. J gave up 8 bases and V 1 base, and 12 bases lay outside the gene matches. Written as DNA, the CDR3 is TGCAGCGTTGAAGGTCGGACAGGGAGGTCGGGAGGCTACACCTTC. It translates to CSVEGRTGRSGGYTF. The full variable domain, in which reference TRBV29-1 and TRBJ1-2 provide the parts outside the CDR3, is SAVISQKPSRDICQRGTSLTIQCQVDSQVTMMFWYRQQPGQSLTLIATANQGSEATYESGFVIDKFPISRPNLTFSTLTVSNMSPEDSSIYLCSVEGRTGRSGGYTFGSGTRLTVV.

This clone was detected only once. The rearrangement links TRBV5-5 to TRBJ2-7; D is uncertain. The CDR3 sequence is 11 residues long. Germline assignment: CDR1 SGHKS and CDR2 YYEKEE (reference sequence). V was clipped by 1 base and J by 6 bases, with 5 bases between them. CDR3 nucleotide sequence: TGTGCCAGCAGCTTGTTAGCCGAGCAGTACTTC. The encoded protein is CASSLLAEQYF.

The gene calls are TRBV7-2 and TRBJ1-2, with a weak D call TRBD1 (6 bases). V was clipped by 5 bases and J by 10 bases, with 17 bases between them. This CDR3 spans 13 amino acids. From germline, CDR1 is SGHTA and CDR2 FQGNSA. The CDR3 sequence: CASSPPGQGPYTF. In DNA, the CDR3 is TGTGCCAGCAGCCCACCGGGGCAGGGGCCCTACACCTTC.

This chain uses TRBV4-3 with TRBJ1-3, with TRBD1 matching over 7 bases. The trim removed 1 base at V and 0 bases at J, leaving 12 bases unmatched. Germline lookup yields CDR1 LGHNA and CDR2 YSLEER. This CDR3 spans 19 amino acids. The CDR3 nucleotides are TGCGCCAGCAGCCAAGTCCATGGACAGGACCTAAACTCTGGAAACACCATATATTTT. Its protein is CASSQVHGQDLNSGNTIYF.